This is a list of T cell receptor beta chains from one sample in a study of blood T cell repertoires in COVID-19. Libraries were prepared by immunoSEQ multiplex PCR; TCRdb keeps only in-frame clonotypes and omits some of them. The sample contains 150,000 to 250,000 clones, 94% of which appear only once. Input material: peripheral blood. These receptor sequences come from a man younger than 45 with COVID-19, enrolled during active disease. Both conserved end residues are part of each CDR3. The D gene is left open where the match is weak. Only some rows state a clone size, as once, few, many or a class for expanded clones.

d_call	clone_size	cdr3_length	v_call	j_call	cdr3_aa	cdr3_nt
NA	NA	14	TRBV18	TRBJ1-4	CASSQQESNEKLFF	TGTGCCAGCTCACAACAGGAGTCTAATGAAAAACTGTTTTTT
NA	NA	13	TRBV10-3	TRBJ2-3	CAISRDSQDTQYF	TGTGCCATCAGTCGGGATAGCCAAGATACGCAGTATTTT
NA	NA	12	TRBV6-5	TRBJ1-2	CASSYMTVSYTF	TGTGCCAGCAGTTACATGACAGTTAGCTACACCTTC
NA	NA	15	TRBV18	TRBJ2-5	CASSPPTTGGETQYF	TGTGCCAGCTCACCACCGACAACCGGAGGAGAGACCCAGTACTTC
NA	NA	12	TRBV4-1	TRBJ1-1	CASSQEAGPAFF	TGCGCCAGCAGCCAAGAGGCGGGTCCCGCTTTCTTT
NA	NA	15	TRBV5-1	TRBJ1-3	CASSSSGNSGNTIYF	TGCGCCAGCAGCTCCTCAGGGAACTCTGGAAACACCATATATTTT
NA	NA	14	TRBV11-2	TRBJ1-1	CASSPQGFGTEAFF	TGTGCCAGCAGCCCGCAGGGTTTTGGCACTGAAGCTTTCTTT
TRBD1	NA	15	TRBV5-5	TRBJ1-2	CASSPRFTGVGGYTF	TGTGCCAGCAGCCCCCGGTTTACAGGGGTTGGCGGCTACACCTTC
NA	once	14	TRBV10-1	TRBJ1-1	CASSVSRGNTEAFF	TGCGCCAGCAGTGTGAGCAGGGGAAACACTGAAGCTTTCTTT
TRBD2	NA	15	TRBV30	TRBJ2-3	CAWSWGGGSTDTQYF	TGTGCCTGGAGTTGGGGCGGGGGGAGCACAGATACGCAGTATTTT
TRBD2	NA	15	TRBV2	TRBJ2-3	CASEAGTTRGDTQYF	TGTGCCAGCGAAGCAGGGACTACGAGGGGAGATACGCAGTATTTT
NA	NA	13	TRBV7-9	TRBJ2-1	CASSLTGNNEQFF	TGTGCCAGCAGCTTGACAGGTAACAATGAGCAGTTCTTC
NA	NA	13	TRBV10-3	TRBJ1-1	CAISESSDTEAFF	TGTGCCATCAGTGAGTCGAGCGACACTGAAGCTTTCTTT
NA	NA	13	TRBV7-9	TRBJ1-4	CASQFTTNEKLFF	TGTGCCAGCCAGTTTACAACTAATGAAAAACTGTTTTTT
TRBD1	NA	15	TRBV6-6	TRBJ1-1	CASKLSGTDNTEAFF	TGTGCCAGCAAATTGTCCGGGACAGATAACACTGAAGCTTTCTTT
NA	NA	13	TRBV11-2	TRBJ2-2	CATRFTNTGELFF	TGTGCCACCCGCTTCACGAACACCGGGGAGCTGTTTTTT
NA	NA	13	TRBV12-3/TRBV12-4	TRBJ1-2	CASTPGDLLGYTF	TGTGCCAGCACCCCAGGGGACCTTCTTGGCTACACCTTC
NA	NA	14	TRBV6-2/TRBV6-3	TRBJ1-2	CASSYSSREGGYTF	TGTGCCAGCAGTTACTCGAGCAGGGAGGGCGGCTACACCTTC
TRBD1	NA	13	TRBV10-1	TRBJ1-2	CASSRDRDYGYTF	TGCGCCAGCAGCCGGGACAGGGACTATGGCTACACCTTC
TRBD1	once	18	TRBV12-5	TRBJ2-2	CASGLVRGTGVATGELFF	TGTGCTAGTGGTTTGGTACGGGGGACAGGGGTCGCCACCGGGGAGCTGTTTTTT
TRBD1	NA	14	TRBV27	TRBJ1-1	CASSIQGGNTEAFF	TGTGCCAGCTCGATTCAGGGGGGGAACACTGAAGCTTTCTTT
NA	NA	13	TRBV14	TRBJ1-5	CASSQGGGGPQHF	TGTGCCAGCAGCCAAGGGGGGGGAGGGCCCCAGCATTTT
NA	NA	15	TRBV11-2	TRBJ1-1	CASSQIRQRNTEAFF	TGTGCCAGCAGCCAAATAAGACAGAGGAACACTGAAGCTTTCTTT
TRBD1	NA	13	TRBV19	TRBJ2-7	CASSTGQGFEQYF	TGTGCCAGTAGTACCGGACAGGGGTTCGAGCAGTACTTC
NA	NA	13	TRBV12-3/TRBV12-4	TRBJ1-5	CASTGQLWQPQHF	TGTGCCAGCACGGGACAACTTTGGCAGCCCCAGCATTTT
NA	NA	14	TRBV6-1	TRBJ2-7	CASSEGGVQHEQYF	TGTGCCAGCAGTGAAGGCGGAGTTCAACACGAGCAGTACTTC
TRBD1	NA	16	TRBV11-2	TRBJ1-6	CASSYGRDRNNSPLHF	TGTGCCAGCAGCTACGGTCGGGACAGGAATAATTCACCCCTCCACTTT
NA	NA	13	TRBV6-5	TRBJ2-7	CACRGGIGDEQYF	TGTGCCTGCAGGGGGGGTATCGGCGACGAGCAGTACTTC
NA	NA	14	TRBV19	TRBJ1-2	CASNPGGLAQGYTF	TGTGCCAGTAACCCCGGGGGGCTGGCGCAGGGCTACACCTTC
NA	NA	14	TRBV6-5	TRBJ1-2	CASSYTREGYGYTF	TGTGCCAGCAGTTATACCCGGGAGGGCTATGGCTACACCTTC
TRBD2	NA	13	TRBV27	TRBJ2-1	CASTSGLGNEQFF	TGTGCCAGCACCTCCGGACTAGGCAATGAGCAGTTCTTC
TRBD2	NA	16	TRBV7-9	TRBJ2-3	CASSLTGRGSTDTQYF	TGTGCCAGCAGCTTAACGGGGCGGGGGAGCACAGATACGCAGTATTTT
TRBD1	NA	13	TRBV30	TRBJ1-6	CAYGDRARSPLHF	TGTGCCTACGGGGACAGGGCAAGATCACCCCTCCACTTT
TRBD1	NA	13	TRBV19	TRBJ1-5	CASTGGIYQPQHF	TGTGCCAGTACAGGGGGTATCTATCAGCCCCAGCATTTT
TRBD1	NA	14	TRBV5-1	TRBJ2-1	CASSLDRGQPEQFF	TGCGCCAGCAGCCTCGACAGGGGGCAGCCTGAGCAGTTCTTC
TRBD1	NA	14	TRBV6-5	TRBJ1-4	CASRPDRGNEKLFF	TGTGCCAGCAGGCCCGACAGGGGGAATGAAAAACTGTTTTTT
NA	NA	15	TRBV4-1	TRBJ1-1	CASSQGSSWDTEAFF	TGCGCCAGCAGCCAAGGGAGCTCATGGGACACTGAAGCTTTCTTT
TRBD1	NA	15	TRBV12-5	TRBJ1-5	CASGTGAYSNQPQHF	TGTGCTAGTGGCACAGGGGCTTATAGCAATCAGCCCCAGCATTTT
NA	NA	13	TRBV3-1/TRBV3-2	TRBJ1-6	CASSQDLNSPLHF	TGTGCCAGCAGCCAAGACCTCAATTCACCCCTCCACTTT
NA	once	13	TRBV7-9	TRBJ2-7	CASSLGGGSEQYF	TGTGCCAGCAGCTTAGGGGGAGGCAGCGAGCAGTACTTC
NA	NA	11	TRBV20-1	TRBJ1-1	CSARWAPEAFF	TGCAGTGCTAGATGGGCCCCTGAAGCTTTCTTT